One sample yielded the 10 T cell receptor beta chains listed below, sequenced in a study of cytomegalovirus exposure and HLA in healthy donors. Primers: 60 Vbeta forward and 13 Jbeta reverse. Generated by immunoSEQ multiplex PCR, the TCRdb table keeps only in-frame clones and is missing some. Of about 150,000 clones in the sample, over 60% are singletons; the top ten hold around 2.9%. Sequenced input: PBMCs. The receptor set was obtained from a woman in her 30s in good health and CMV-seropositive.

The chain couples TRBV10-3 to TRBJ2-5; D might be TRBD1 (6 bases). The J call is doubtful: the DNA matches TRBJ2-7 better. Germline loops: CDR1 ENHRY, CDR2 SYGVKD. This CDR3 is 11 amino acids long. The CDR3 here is CAIGRGYEQYF. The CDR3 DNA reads TGTGCCATCGGTAGGGGGTACGAGCAGTACTTC.

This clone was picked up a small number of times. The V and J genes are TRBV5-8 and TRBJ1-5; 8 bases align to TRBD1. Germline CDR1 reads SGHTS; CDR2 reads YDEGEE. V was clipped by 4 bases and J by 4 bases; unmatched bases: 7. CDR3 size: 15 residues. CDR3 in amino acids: CASSRRTGTNQPQHF. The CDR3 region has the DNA TGTGCCAGCAGCCGTCGGACAGGGACAAATCAGCCCCAGCATTTT.

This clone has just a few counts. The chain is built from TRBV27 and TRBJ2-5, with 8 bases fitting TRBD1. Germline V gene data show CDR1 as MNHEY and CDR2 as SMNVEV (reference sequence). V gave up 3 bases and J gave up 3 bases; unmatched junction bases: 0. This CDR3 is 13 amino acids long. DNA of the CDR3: TGTGCCAGCAGTTTGGGACAGGAAGAGACCCAGTACTTC. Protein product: CASSLGQEETQYF.

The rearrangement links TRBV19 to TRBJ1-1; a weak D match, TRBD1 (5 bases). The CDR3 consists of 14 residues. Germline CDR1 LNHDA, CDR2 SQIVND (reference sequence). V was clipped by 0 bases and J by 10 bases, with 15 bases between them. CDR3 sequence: CASSIDGQGLGAFF. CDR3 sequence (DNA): TGTGCCAGTAGTATAGATGGGCAGGGTCTCGGAGCTTTCTTT.

Here the CDR3 reads CASSRQVRYEQYF. The CDR3 DNA follows: TGTGCCAGCAGTCGACAGGTTCGGTACGAGCAGTACTTC. The J gene is TRBJ2-7, the V gene TRBV2; D is possibly TRBD1 (6 bases). The CDR3 is 13 amino acids. Looked up from germline, CDR1 is SNHLY and CDR2 is FYNNEI. Trimming took 5 bases from V and 4 from J, leaving 12 bases between them. Supplemented by reference TRBV2 and TRBJ2-7, the full variable domain reads EPEVTQTPSHQVTQMGQEVILRCVPISNHLYFYWYRQILGQKVEFLVSFYNNEISEKSEIFDDQFSVERPDGSNFTLKIRSTKLEDSAMYFCASSRQVRYEQYFGPGTRLTVT.

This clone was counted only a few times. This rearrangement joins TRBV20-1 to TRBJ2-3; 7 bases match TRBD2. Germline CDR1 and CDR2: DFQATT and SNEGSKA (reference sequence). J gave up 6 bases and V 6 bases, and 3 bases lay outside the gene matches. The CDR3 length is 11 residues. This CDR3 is CSARGGDTQYF. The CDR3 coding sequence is TGCAGTGCCCGGGGAGGGGATACGCAGTATTTT.

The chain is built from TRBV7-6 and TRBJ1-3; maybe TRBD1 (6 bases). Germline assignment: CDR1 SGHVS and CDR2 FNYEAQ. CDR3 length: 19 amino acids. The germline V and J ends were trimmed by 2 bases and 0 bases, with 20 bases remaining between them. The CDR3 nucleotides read TGTGCCAGCAGCTTATTGGCCCGGGACACCATTTTCTCTGGAAACACCATATATTTT. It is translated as CASSLLARDTIFSGNTIYF.

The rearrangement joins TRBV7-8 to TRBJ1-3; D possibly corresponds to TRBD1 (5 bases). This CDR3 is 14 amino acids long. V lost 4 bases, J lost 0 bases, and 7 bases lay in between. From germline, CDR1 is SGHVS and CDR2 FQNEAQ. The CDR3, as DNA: TGTGCCAGCAGCTGGACACGCTCTGGAAACACCATATATTTT. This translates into CASSWTRSGNTIYF.

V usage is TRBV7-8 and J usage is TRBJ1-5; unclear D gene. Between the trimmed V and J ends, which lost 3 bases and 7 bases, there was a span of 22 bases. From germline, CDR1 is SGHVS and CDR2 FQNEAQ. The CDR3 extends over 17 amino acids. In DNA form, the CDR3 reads TGTGCCAGCAGCTTGTTTCGTATTATGCGGGCAGACCAGCCCCAGCATTTT. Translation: CASSLFRIMRADQPQHF.

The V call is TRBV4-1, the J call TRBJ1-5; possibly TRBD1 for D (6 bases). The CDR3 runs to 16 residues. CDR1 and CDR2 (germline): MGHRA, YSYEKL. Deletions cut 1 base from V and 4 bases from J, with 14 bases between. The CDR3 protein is CASSQAPGAGNQPQHF. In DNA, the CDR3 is TGCGCCAGCAGCCAAGCCCCAGGGGCGGGTAATCAGCCCCAGCATTTT.